A few counts support the clone carrying this T cell receptor (beta chain). Its antigen is unknown. Between the trimmed V and J ends, which lost 5 bases and 3 bases, there was a span of 14 bases. This CDR3 is built from 15 residues. The germline CDR1 and CDR2 sequences are LNHDA and SQIVND (reference sequence). TCRdb re-derived calls from the reads in MiXCR, one entry per CDR3 protein. The table lists 110,000 to 150,000 distinct CDR3 sequences, over 25% of them singletons. These data belong to a study of T cell repertoires in cytomegalovirus infection. About the study: Alongside well-studied HLA-B-restricted CMV epitopes, recently identified HLA-C-restricted CMV epitopes were also used.

General study points: CMV-specific TCR beta clonotypes restricted by HLA-C were the ones dominating the ex vivo response.

The material was CD8+ T cells from cultured PBMCs, obtained from culture after CMV antigen stimulation. This chain uses TRBV19 with TRBJ1-5, with D possibly being TRBD1 (6 bases). This TCR derives from a human donor in good health (CMV status not recorded). Some clones in this sample may be carry-over from other donors' samples. The CDR3 DNA reads TGTGCCAGTAGTCTCACAGGGAGCCACAATCAGCCCCAGCATTTT. Its translation is CASSLTGSHNQPQHF.